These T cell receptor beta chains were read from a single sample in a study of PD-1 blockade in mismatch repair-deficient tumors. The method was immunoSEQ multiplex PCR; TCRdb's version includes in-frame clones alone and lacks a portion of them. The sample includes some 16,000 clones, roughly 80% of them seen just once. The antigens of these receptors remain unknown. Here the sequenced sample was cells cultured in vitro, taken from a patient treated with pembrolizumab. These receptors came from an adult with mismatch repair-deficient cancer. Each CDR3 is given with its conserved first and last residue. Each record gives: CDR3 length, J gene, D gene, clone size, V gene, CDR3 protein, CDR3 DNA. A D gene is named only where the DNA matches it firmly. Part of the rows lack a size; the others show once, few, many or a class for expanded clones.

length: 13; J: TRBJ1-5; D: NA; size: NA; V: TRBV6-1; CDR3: CASTGIINQPQHF; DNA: TGTGCCAGCACAGGGATAATAAATCAGCCCCAGCATTTT
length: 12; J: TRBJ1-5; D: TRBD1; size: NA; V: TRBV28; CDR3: CASRGQNQPQHF; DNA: TGTGCCAGCAGGGGACAGAATCAGCCCCAGCATTTT
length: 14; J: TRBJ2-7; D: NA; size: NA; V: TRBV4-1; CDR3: CASSQEGRVDEQYF; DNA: TGCGCCAGCAGCCAGGAAGGAAGGGTCGACGAGCAGTACTTC
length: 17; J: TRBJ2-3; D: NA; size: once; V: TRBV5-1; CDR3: CASSIWGWVLGTDTQYF; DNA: TGCGCCAGCAGCATCTGGGGTTGGGTGTTAGGCACAGATACGCAGTATTTT
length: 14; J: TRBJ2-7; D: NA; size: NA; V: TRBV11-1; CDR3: CASSIMGVSYEQYF; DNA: TGTGCCAGCAGCATCATGGGGGTTTCCTACGAGCAGTACTTC
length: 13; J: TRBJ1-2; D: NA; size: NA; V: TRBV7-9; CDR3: CASSLEGSSGYTF; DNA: TGTGCCAGCAGCTTAGAGGGCTCCTCTGGCTACACCTTC
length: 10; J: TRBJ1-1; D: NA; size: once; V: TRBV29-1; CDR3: CSVVQGEAFF; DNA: TGCAGCGTTGTGCAGGGTGAAGCTTTCTTT
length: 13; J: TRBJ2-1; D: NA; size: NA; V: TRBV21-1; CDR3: CASRLPVPNEQFF; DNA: TGTGCCAGCAGGCTCCCCGTTCCCAATGAGCAGTTCTTC
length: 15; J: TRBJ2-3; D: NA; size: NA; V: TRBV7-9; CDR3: CASSLVSSATDTQYF; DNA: TGTGCCAGCAGCTTAGTGTCCAGTGCCACAGATACGCAGTATTTT
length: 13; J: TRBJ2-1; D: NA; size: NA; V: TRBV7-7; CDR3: CASSLEFNNEQFF; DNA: TGTGCCAGCAGCTTAGAATTTAACAATGAGCAGTTCTTC
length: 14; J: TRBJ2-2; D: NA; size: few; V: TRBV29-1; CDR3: CSVVLVPNTGELFF; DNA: TGCAGCGTAGTTTTGGTTCCGAACACCGGGGAGCTGTTTTTT
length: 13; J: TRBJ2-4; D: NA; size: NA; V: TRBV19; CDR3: CASSDRVADIQYF; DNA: TGTGCCAGTAGTGACAGGGTAGCGGACATTCAGTACTTC
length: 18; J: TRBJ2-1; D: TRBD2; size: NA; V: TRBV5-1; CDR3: CASSSQSGWLADYNEQFF; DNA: TGCGCCAGCAGCTCACAATCCGGGTGGCTAGCGGACTACAATGAGCAGTTCTTC
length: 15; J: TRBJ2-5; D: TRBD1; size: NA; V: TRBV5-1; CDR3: CASSGYRGRGETQYF; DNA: TGCGCCAGCAGCGGATACAGGGGGCGCGGAGAGACCCAGTACTTC
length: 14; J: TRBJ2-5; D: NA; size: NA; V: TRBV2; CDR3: CASSESTGRETQYF; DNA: TGTGCCAGCAGTGAATCCACAGGGAGAGAGACCCAGTACTTC
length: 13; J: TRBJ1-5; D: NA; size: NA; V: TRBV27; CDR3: CASSLSENQPQHF; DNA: TGTGCCAGCAGTTTGTCCGAGAATCAGCCCCAGCATTTT
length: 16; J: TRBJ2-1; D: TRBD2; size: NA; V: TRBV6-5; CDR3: CASSYSSSGTYNEQFF; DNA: TGTGCCAGCAGTTACTCGAGTAGCGGGACCTACAATGAGCAGTTCTTC
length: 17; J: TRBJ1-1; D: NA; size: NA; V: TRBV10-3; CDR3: CAISEPPDWEMNTEAFF; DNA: TGTGCCATCAGTGAGCCCCCCGACTGGGAGATGAACACTGAAGCTTTCTTT
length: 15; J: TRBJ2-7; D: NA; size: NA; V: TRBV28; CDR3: CASSPPISSTGEQYF; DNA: TGTGCCAGCAGTCCGCCGATATCCTCCACGGGGGAGCAGTACTTC
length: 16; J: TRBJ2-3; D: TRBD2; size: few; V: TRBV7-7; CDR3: CASSLLAGDPTDTQYF; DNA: TGTGCTAGCAGCTTACTAGCGGGAGACCCCACAGATACGCAGTATTTT
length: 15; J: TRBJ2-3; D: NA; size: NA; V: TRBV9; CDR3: CASSVAPVNTDTQYF; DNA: TGTGCCAGCAGCGTAGCTCCGGTAAACACAGATACGCAGTATTTT
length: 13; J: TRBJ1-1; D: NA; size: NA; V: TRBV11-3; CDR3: CASSSRDKAEAFF; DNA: TGTGCCAGCAGCTCCCGGGACAAGGCTGAAGCTTTCTTT
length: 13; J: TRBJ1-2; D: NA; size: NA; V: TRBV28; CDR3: CASREGHRYGYTF; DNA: TGTGCCAGCAGAGAGGGACACAGATATGGCTACACCTTC
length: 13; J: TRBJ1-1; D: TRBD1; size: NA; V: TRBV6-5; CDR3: CASSRDRVAEAFF; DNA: TGTGCCAGCAGCCGGGACAGGGTTGCCGAAGCTTTCTTT
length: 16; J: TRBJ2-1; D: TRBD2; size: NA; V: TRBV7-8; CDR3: CASSQPRLAADNEQFF; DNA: TGTGCCAGCAGCCAGCCGCGACTAGCGGCTGACAATGAGCAGTTCTTC
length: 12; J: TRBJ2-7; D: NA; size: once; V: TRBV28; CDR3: CASGVLVYEQYF; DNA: TGTGCCAGCGGGGTTCTTGTCTACGAGCAGTACTTC
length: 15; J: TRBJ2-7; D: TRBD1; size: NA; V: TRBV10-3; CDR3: CAIRDRVSPYYEQYF; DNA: TGTGCCATCAGGGACAGGGTAAGCCCTTACTACGAGCAGTACTTC
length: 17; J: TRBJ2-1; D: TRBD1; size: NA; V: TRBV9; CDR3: CASTPGGIASSYNEQFF; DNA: TGTGCCAGCACCCCAGGGGGAATAGCGAGCTCCTACAATGAGCAGTTCTTC
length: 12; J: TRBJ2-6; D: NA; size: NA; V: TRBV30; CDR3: CAWSSGVNVLTF; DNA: TGTGCCTGGAGTTCTGGGGTCAACGTCCTGACTTTC
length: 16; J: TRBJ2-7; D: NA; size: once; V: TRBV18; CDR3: CASSPQRDRSPYEQYF; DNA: TGTGCCAGCTCACCACAACGTGACAGGTCCCCCTACGAGCAGTACTTC
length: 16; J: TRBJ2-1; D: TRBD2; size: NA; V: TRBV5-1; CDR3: CASSLAGGFSYNEQFF; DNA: TGCGCCAGCAGCTTGGCCGGGGGGTTCTCCTACAATGAGCAGTTCTTC
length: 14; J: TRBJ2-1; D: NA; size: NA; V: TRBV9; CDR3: CASSVYVGNNEQFF; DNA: TGTGCCAGCAGCGTATACGTGGGAAACAATGAGCAGTTCTTC
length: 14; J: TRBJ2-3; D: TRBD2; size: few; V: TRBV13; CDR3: CASSLGTSGREQYF; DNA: TGTGCCAGCAGCTTAGGTACTAGCGGGAGGGAGCAGTATTTT
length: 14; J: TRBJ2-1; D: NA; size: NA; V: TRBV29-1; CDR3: CSVETGTPPDEQFF; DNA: TGCAGCGTTGAAACCGGGACTCCTCCTGATGAGCAGTTCTTC
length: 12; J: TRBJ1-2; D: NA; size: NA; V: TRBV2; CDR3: CASSGTNYGYTF; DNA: TGTGCCAGCAGCGGGACGAACTATGGCTACACCTTC
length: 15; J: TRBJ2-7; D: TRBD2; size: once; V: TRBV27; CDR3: CASSSGLAGTYEQYF; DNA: TGTGCCAGCAGTTCCGGACTAGCGGGTACCTACGAGCAGTACTTC
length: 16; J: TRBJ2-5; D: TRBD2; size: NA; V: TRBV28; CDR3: CASSRTGLAGAETQYF; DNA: TGTGCCAGCAGCAGGACTGGACTAGCGGGAGCTGAGACCCAGTACTTC
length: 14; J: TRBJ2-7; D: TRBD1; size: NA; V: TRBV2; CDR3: CASNHPGQGYEQYF; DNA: TGTGCCAGCAATCACCCGGGACAGGGGTACGAGCAGTACTTC
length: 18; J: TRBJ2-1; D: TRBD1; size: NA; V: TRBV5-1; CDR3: CASSLYLWDRGGRYMKFF; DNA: TGCGCCAGCAGCTTGTATCTGTGGGACAGGGGGGGCCGGTATATGAAGTTCTTC
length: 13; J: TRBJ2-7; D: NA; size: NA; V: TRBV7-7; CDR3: CASSLDLRREQYF; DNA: TGTGCTAGCAGCTTAGACTTAAGGCGCGAGCAGTACTTC
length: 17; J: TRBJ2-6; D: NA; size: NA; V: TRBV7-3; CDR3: CASSPQGGGRGANVLTF; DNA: TGTGCCAGCAGCCCTCAGGGAGGGGGGAGAGGGGCCAACGTCCTGACTTTC
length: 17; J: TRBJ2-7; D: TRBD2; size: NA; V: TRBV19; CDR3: CASSMATTSGIGYEQYF; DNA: TGTGCCAGTAGTATGGCCACCACTAGCGGTATCGGGTACGAGCAGTACTTC
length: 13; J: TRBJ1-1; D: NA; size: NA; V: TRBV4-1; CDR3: CASRVRRETEAFF; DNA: TGCGCCAGCAGAGTGCGCCGAGAGACTGAAGCTTTCTTT
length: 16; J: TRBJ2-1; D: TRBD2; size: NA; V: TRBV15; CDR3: CATSRSAGAFYNEQFF; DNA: TGTGCCACCAGCAGATCAGCGGGAGCATTCTACAATGAGCAGTTCTTC
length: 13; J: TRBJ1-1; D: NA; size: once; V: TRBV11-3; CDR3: CASSLEYNTEAFF; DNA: TGTGCCAGCAGCTTAGAATACAATACTGAAGCTTTCTTT
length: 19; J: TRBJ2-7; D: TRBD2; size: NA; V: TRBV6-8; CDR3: CASSYPSRIGLAGDYEQYF; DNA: TGTGCCAGCAGTTACCCTTCGCGCATAGGACTAGCGGGGGACTACGAGCAGTACTTC
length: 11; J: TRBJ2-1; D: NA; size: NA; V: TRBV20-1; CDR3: CSAPWLTEQFF; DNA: TGCAGTGCGCCCTGGCTCACCGAGCAGTTCTTC
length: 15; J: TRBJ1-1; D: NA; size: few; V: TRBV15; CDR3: CATSRDPQLNTEAFF; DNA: TGTGCCACCAGCAGAGATCCACAGCTGAACACTGAAGCTTTCTTT
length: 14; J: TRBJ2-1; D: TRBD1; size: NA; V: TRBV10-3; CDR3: CAISPGQSYNEQFF; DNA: TGTGCCATCAGTCCGGGACAGAGCTACAATGAGCAGTTCTTC
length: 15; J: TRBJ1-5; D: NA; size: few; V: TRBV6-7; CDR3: CASSYTFKSNQPQHF; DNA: TGTGCCAGCAGCTATACTTTCAAGAGCAATCAGCCCCAGCATTTT